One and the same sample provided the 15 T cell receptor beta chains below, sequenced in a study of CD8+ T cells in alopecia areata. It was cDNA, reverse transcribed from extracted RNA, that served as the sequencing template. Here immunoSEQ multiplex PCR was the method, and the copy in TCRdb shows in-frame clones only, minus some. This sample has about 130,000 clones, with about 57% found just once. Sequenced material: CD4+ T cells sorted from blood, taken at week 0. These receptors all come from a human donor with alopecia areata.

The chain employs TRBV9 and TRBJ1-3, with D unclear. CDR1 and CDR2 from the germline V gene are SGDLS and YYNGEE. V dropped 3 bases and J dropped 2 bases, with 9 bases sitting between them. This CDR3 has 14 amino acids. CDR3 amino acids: CASSGGVPGNTIYF. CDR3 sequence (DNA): TGTGCCAGCAGCGGAGGAGTACCTGGAAACACCATATATTTT.

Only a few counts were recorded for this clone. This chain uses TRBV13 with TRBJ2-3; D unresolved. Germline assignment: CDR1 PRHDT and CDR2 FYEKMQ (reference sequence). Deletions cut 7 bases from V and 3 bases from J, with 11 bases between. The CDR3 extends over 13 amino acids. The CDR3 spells CASKLASTDTQYF. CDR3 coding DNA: TGTGCCAGCAAACTCGCCTCAACAGATACGCAGTATTTT.

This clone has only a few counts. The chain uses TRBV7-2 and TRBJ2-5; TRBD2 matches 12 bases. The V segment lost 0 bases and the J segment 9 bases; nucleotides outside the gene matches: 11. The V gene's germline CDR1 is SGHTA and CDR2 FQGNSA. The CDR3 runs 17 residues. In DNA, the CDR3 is TGTGCCAGCAGCTTAGCATGGGCGACTAGCGGGGGTAGGGCCCAGTACTTC. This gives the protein CASSLAWATSGGRAQYF.

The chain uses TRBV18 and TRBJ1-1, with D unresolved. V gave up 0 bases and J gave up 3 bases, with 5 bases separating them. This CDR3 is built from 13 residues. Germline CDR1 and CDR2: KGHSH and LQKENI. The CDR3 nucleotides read TGTGCCAGCTCACCACCACCCCACACTGAAGCTTTCTTT. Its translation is CASSPPPHTEAFF.

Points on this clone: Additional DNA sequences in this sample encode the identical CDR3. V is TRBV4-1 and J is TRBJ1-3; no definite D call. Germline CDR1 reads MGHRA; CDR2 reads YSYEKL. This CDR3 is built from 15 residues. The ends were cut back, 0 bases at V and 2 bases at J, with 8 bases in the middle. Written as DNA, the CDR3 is TGCGCCAGCAGCCAAGATGGAGCTCCTGGAAACACCATATATTTT. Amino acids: CASSQDGAPGNTIYF.

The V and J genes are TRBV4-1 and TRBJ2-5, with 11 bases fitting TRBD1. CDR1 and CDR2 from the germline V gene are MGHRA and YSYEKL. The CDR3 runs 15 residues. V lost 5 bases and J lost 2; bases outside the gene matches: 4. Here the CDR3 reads CASSTGTGGQETQYF. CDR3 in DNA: TGCGCCAGCAGCACGGGGACAGGGGGGCAAGAGACCCAGTACTTC.

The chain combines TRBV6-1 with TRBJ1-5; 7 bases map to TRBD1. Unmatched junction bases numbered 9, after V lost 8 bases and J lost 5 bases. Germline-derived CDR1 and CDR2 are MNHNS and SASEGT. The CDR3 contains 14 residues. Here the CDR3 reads CASVWGGGHQPQHF. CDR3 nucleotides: TGTGCCAGCGTGTGGGGAGGGGGCCATCAGCCCCAGCATTTT.

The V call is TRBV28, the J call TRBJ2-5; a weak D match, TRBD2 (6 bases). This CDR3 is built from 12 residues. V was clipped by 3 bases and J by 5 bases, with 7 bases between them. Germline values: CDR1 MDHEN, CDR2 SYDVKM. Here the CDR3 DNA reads TGTGCCAGCAGTTTCCGGGGGGAGACCCAGTACTTC. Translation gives CASSFRGETQYF.

CDR3 sequence (DNA): TGCGCCAGCAGCTTGGAACAGTCCTATGGCTACACCTTC. It translates to CASSLEQSYGYTF. This sequence joins TRBV5-1 and TRBJ1-2; D unresolved. The V gene's germline CDR1 is SGHRS and CDR2 YFSETQ. V dropped 0 bases and J dropped 4 bases, with 7 bases sitting between them. The CDR3 is 13 residues long.

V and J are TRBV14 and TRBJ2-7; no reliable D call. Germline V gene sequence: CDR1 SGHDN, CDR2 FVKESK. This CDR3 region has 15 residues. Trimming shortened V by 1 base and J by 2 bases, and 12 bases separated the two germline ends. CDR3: CASSQVLQPPYEQYF. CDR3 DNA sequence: TGTGCCAGCAGCCAAGTTCTACAGCCCCCCTACGAGCAGTACTTC.

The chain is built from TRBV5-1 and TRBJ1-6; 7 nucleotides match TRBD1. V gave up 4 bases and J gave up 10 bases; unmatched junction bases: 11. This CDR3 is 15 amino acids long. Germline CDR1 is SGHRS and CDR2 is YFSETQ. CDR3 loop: CASSPQGGLGSPLHF. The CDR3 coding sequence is TGCGCCAGCAGCCCGCAGGGGGGGCTCGGGTCACCCCTCCACTTT.

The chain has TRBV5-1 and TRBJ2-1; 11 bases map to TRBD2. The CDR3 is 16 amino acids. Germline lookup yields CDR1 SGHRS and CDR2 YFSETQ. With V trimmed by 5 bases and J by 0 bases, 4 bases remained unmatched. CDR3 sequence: CASRIAGGSSYNEQFF. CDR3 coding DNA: TGCGCCAGCAGAATAGCGGGAGGGAGCTCCTACAATGAGCAGTTCTTC.

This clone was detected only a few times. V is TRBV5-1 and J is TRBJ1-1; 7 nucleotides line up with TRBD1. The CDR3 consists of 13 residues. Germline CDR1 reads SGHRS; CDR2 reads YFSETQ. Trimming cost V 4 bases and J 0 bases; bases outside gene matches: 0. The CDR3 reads CASSGQVNTEAFF. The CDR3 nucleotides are TGCGCCAGCAGCGGACAGGTGAACACTGAAGCTTTCTTT. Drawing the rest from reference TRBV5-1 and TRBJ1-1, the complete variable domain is KAGVTQTPRYLIKTRGQQVTLSCSPISGHRSVSWYQQTPGQGLQFLFEYFSETQRNKGNFPGRFSGRQFSNSRSEMNVSTLELGDSALYLCASSGQVNTEAFFGQGTRLTVV.

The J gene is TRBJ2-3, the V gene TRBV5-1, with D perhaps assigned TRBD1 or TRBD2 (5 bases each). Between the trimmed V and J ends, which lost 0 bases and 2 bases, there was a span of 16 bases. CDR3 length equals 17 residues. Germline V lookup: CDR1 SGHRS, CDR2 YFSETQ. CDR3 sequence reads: CASSLGWGRGTTDTQYF. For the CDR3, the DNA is TGCGCCAGCAGCTTGGGTTGGGGGAGAGGAACCACAGATACGCAGTATTTT.

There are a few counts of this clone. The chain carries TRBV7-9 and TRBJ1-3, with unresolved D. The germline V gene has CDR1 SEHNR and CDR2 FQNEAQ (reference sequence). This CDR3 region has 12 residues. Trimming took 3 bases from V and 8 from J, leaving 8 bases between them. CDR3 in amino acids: CASSLQAHTIYF. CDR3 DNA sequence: TGTGCCAGCAGCTTGCAGGCCCACACCATATATTTT.